The 30 T cell receptor beta chains presented below share a single source sample, sequenced in a study of shared clonotypes between healthy human individuals. Profiled with immunoSEQ multiplex PCR; TCRdb holds only in-frame clones, not every one. In the table there are some 1.4 million clones, over 95% of which are singletons. The sequenced material came from naive CD4+ T cells sorted from blood. The subset was: CD45RA+ positively selected. These receptors were obtained from a man aged 25-45 years in good health.

The chain combines TRBV5-1 with TRBJ2-1; D remains ambiguous. V shed 2 bases and J shed 6 bases, with 15 bases lying between them. The germline V gene has CDR1 SGHRS and CDR2 YFSETQ. The CDR3 has 15 amino acids. This CDR3 reads CASSLSLGASNEQFF. DNA for the CDR3: TGCGCCAGCAGCTTATCCCTTGGTGCGTCCAATGAGCAGTTCTTC.

The V and J genes are TRBV18 and TRBJ2-7; 7 bases are a match to TRBD1. Losses at the gene ends were 4 bases for V and 0 bases for J; bases not matched to a gene: 12. Germline loops: CDR1 KGHSH, CDR2 LQKENI. The CDR3 contains 17 residues. CDR3 bases: TGTGCCAGCTCACTATATTTGGGGACAGCCAGCTCCTACGAGCAGTACTTC. Amino acid sequence: CASSLYLGTASSYEQYF.

The rearrangement joins TRBV30 to TRBJ2-7; D may match TRBD1 or TRBD2 (5 bases each). V was cut by 7 bases and J by 7 bases, with 23 bases left in between. The CDR3 runs to 14 residues. CDR1 and CDR2 from the germline V gene are GTSNPN and SVGIG (reference sequence). The DNA of the CDR3 is TGTGCCTCTACTCACCGGGGCTTTCTCGGGGAGCAGTACTTC. It yields the protein CASTHRGFLGEQYF. The full variable domain, its missing parts supplied by reference TRBV30 and TRBJ2-7, is SQTIHQWPATLVQPVGSPLSLECTVEGTSNPNLYWYRQAAGRGLQLLFYSVGIGQISSEVPQNLSASRPQDRQFILSSKKLLLSDSGFYLCASTHRGFLGEQYFGPGTRLTVT.

This chain uses TRBV2 with TRBJ2-7; 9 bases are a match to TRBD1. The CDR3 is 12 residues long. The V gene end was trimmed by 10 bases and the J gene end by 4 bases; junction bases not matched to a gene: 5. Germline V gene sequence: CDR1 SNHLY, CDR2 FYNNEI. As DNA, the CDR3 is TGTGCCACCAGGACAGGGGAATACGAGCAGTACTTC. The encoded protein is CATRTGEYEQYF.

J is TRBJ2-4 and V is TRBV5-1; TRBD2 is a possible D gene (6 bases). This CDR3 contains 15 residues. The ends were cut back, 4 bases at V and 0 bases at J, with 11 bases in the middle. Looked up from germline, CDR1 is SGHRS and CDR2 is YFSETQ. CDR3 nucleotide sequence: TGCGCCAGCAGCCACGGGACTCAAGCCAAAAACATTCAGTACTTC. Protein sequence: CASSHGTQAKNIQYF. The full variable domain, rest sourced from reference TRBV5-1 and TRBJ2-4, is KAGVTQTPRYLIKTRGQQVTLSCSPISGHRSVSWYQQTPGQGLQFLFEYFSETQRNKGNFPGRFSGRQFSNSRSEMNVSTLELGDSALYLCASSHGTQAKNIQYFGAGTRLSVL.

V usage is TRBV29-1 and J usage is TRBJ1-3; D might be TRBD1 (6 bases). Between the trimmed V and J ends, which lost 7 bases and 0 bases, there was a span of 10 bases. This CDR3 region has 13 residues. Germline CDR1 SQVTM, CDR2 ANQGSEA. The CDR3 DNA sequence: TGCAGCGCAGGGGACTCCTCTGGAAACACCATATATTTT. Amino acids: CSAGDSSGNTIYF.

The rearrangement links TRBV4-2 to TRBJ2-1; no clear D. Germline V CDR1 and CDR2: LGHNA, YNFKEQ. V was trimmed by 4 bases and J by 6 bases, leaving 13 bases between them. There are 14 residues in the CDR3. The CDR3 sequence is CASSRDVIGNEQFF. The CDR3 DNA reads TGTGCCAGCAGCCGAGACGTCATCGGCAATGAGCAGTTCTTC.

The chain links TRBV11-3 to TRBJ1-3; D ambiguous. V was trimmed by 0 bases and J by 0 bases, leaving 9 bases between them. CDR3 length: 16 residues. Germline V gene lookup returns CDR1 SGHNT and CDR2 YENEEA. CDR3: CASSLDREGSGNTIYF. DNA for the CDR3: TGTGCCAGCAGCTTAGATCGGGAGGGCTCTGGAAACACCATATATTTT.

The gene calls are TRBV7-2 and TRBJ1-4; D remains unclear. Germline-derived CDR1 and CDR2 are SGHTA and FQGNSA. Deletions cut 2 bases from V and 7 bases from J, with 8 bases between. The CDR3 is 13 residues long. The CDR3 DNA reads TGTGCCAGCAGCTTACAAAGAACTGAAAAACTGTTTTTT. The encoded protein is CASSLQRTEKLFF.

Concerning this clone itself: Other nucleotide sequences from this sample produce the same CDR3. The chain is built from TRBV5-1 and TRBJ2-7, with 12 bases identical to TRBD2. V was pared by 3 bases and J by 4 bases, with 5 bases of the junction left unmatched. Germline assignment: CDR1 SGHRS and CDR2 YFSETQ. The CDR3 sequence is 15 residues long. The CDR3 loop reads CASSSGLAGTYEQYF. For the CDR3, the DNA is TGCGCCAGCAGCTCTGGACTAGCGGGGACATACGAGCAGTACTTC.

Comment on this clone: Compared with germline, one end of the junction differs, possibly owing to a read error. This CDR3 is also generated by other DNA sequences in the sample. CDR3 loop: CASSLAGGVYNEQFF. CDR3 sequence (DNA): TGTGCCAGCAGCCTAGCGGGAGGGGTTTACAATGAGCAGTTCTTC. The rearrangement links TRBV7-2 to TRBJ2-1; the match to TRBD2 covers 12 bases. Germline V gene lookup returns CDR1 SGHTA and CDR2 FQGNSA. This CDR3 has 15 residues.

A single count supports this clone. This sample includes further DNA sequences coding for the same CDR3. The chain combines TRBV7-9 with TRBJ2-3; D not certain. CDR3 length equals 13 residues. Trimming cost V 0 bases and J 1 base, with 2 bases left between them. Germline CDR1 SEHNR, CDR2 FQNEAQ (reference sequence). The CDR3, as DNA: TGTGCCAGCAGCTTAGCCCGCACAGATACGCAGTATTTT. This translates into CASSLARTDTQYF.

This chain uses TRBV7-3 with TRBJ2-3; D gene ambiguous. This CDR3 has 14 amino acids. Germline assignment: CDR1 SGHTA and CDR2 FQGTGA. The germline V and J ends were trimmed by 2 bases and 0 bases, with 6 bases remaining between them. As DNA, the CDR3 is TGTGCCAGCAGCTTAGGGGAAAGCACAGATACGCAGTATTTT. The encoded protein is CASSLGESTDTQYF. Filled out from reference TRBV7-3 and TRBJ2-3, the complete variable domain reads GAGVSQTPSNKVTEKGKYVELRCDPISGHTALYWYRQSLGQGPEFLIYFQGTGAADDSGLPNDRFFAVRPEGSVSTLKIQRTERGDSAVYLCASSLGESTDTQYFGPGTRLTVL.

The CDR3 DNA reads TGTGCCAGCAGTCGGACTAGCGGGAAGATCGGGGAGCTGTTTTTT. Translated: CASSRTSGKIGELFF. V is TRBV27 and J is TRBJ2-2; 12 nucleotides agree with TRBD2. V trimming: 5 bases; J trimming: 7 bases; junction bases outside the gene matches: 5. This CDR3 is built from 15 residues. Germline CDR1 and CDR2: MNHEY and SMNVEV (reference sequence).

The DNA of the CDR3 is TGTGCCACCAGGACCCGGCCAGGGAACACCGGGGAGCTGTTTTTT. It translates to CATRTRPGNTGELFF. This chain links TRBV7-2 with TRBJ2-2, with D unresolved. V was shortened by 10 bases and J by 1 base, with 16 bases between the two germline ends. The CDR3 loop spans 15 amino acids. Germline lookup yields CDR1 SGHTA and CDR2 FQGNSA. The full variable domain, with the rest looked up from reference TRBV7-2 and TRBJ2-2, is GAGVSQSPSNKVTEKGKDVELRCDPISGHTALYWYRQSLGQGLEFLIYFQGNSAPDKSGLPSDRFSAERTGGSVSTLTIQRTQQEDSAVYLCATRTRPGNTGELFFGEGSRLTVL.

The CDR3 is CASSQDGRGWNIQYF. CDR3 nucleotides: TGCGCCAGCAGCCAAGACGGGAGGGGGTGGAACATTCAGTACTTC. The V and J genes are TRBV4-3 and TRBJ2-4; 8 bases match TRBD2. There are 15 residues in the CDR3. Germline values: CDR1 LGHNA, CDR2 YSLEER. Unmatched junction bases numbered 5, after V lost 0 bases and J lost 7 bases.

The gene calls are TRBV28 and TRBJ2-7, with 10 bases lining up with TRBD2. CDR1 is MDHEN and CDR2 is SYDVKM in the germline V gene. This CDR3 is 13 amino acids long. Losses at the gene ends were 5 bases for V and 5 bases for J; bases not matched to a gene: 3. CDR3 amino acids: CASSLAGVNEQYF. As DNA, the CDR3 is TGTGCCAGCAGTCTAGCGGGAGTTAACGAGCAGTACTTC.

This clone showed up just once. This sequence joins TRBV11-2 and TRBJ2-2; D is unclear. CDR3 size: 16 residues. The germline V gene has CDR1 SGHAT and CDR2 FQNNGV. V lost 2 bases and J 3 bases, leaving 13 bases between the germline ends. The CDR3 DNA reads as TGTGCCAGCAGCTTATTGTGGGGTGCGGACACCGGGGAGCTGTTTTTT. Translating gives CASSLLWGADTGELFF.

V and J are TRBV2 and TRBJ1-5; D uncertain. The CDR3 is 14 residues long. V was trimmed by 2 bases and J by 5 bases, leaving 10 bases between them. CDR1 is SNHLY and CDR2 is FYNNEI in the germline V gene. The CDR3 here is CASSEQIPDQPQHF. The CDR3 bases are TGTGCCAGCAGTGAACAGATACCGGATCAGCCCCAGCATTTT.

This clone was observed once. The V call is TRBV5-4, the J call TRBJ2-2; no firm D call. CDR1 SGHNT and CDR2 YYREEE come from the germline V gene (reference sequence). V shed 4 bases and J shed 0 bases, with 16 bases lying between them. CDR3 length: 17 amino acids. CDR3 sequence reads: CASSPPFGQANTGELFF. CDR3 nucleotides: TGTGCCAGCAGCCCACCCTTTGGGCAGGCGAACACCGGGGAGCTGTTTTTT.

Note on this clone: Other nucleotide sequences in the sample specify the same CDR3. This chain uses TRBV6-6 with TRBJ2-1, with 10 bases aligning to TRBD1. The trim removed 5 bases at V and 5 bases at J, leaving 3 bases unmatched. Germline V lookup: CDR1 MNHNY, CDR2 SVGAGI (reference sequence). The CDR3 runs to 14 residues. The CDR3 DNA reads as TGTGCCAGCAGTAGGGACAGGGGCCACAATGAGCAGTTCTTC. This encodes CASSRDRGHNEQFF.

With regard to this clone: This same CDR3 is encoded by further DNA sequences in the sample. V and J are TRBV28 and TRBJ2-6; D remains unclear. V lost 6 bases and J lost 8, with 5 bases in between. CDR3 length: 11 residues. The germline CDR1 and CDR2 sequences are MDHEN and SYDVKM. This chain's CDR3 is CASSHTNVLTF. CDR3 DNA sequence: TGTGCCAGCAGCCACACCAACGTCCTGACTTTC. The full variable domain, completed using reference TRBV28 and TRBJ2-6, is DVKVTQSSRYLVKRTGEKVFLECVQDMDHENMFWYRQDPGLGLRLIYFSYDVKMKEKGDIPEGYSVSREKKERFSLILESASTNQTSMYLCASSHTNVLTFGAGSRLTVL.

Concerning this clone: This same CDR3 is encoded by further DNA sequences in the sample. The chain links TRBV9 to TRBJ2-1; the match to TRBD2 covers 12 bases. The germline V gene has CDR1 SGDLS and CDR2 YYNGEE. V lost 2 bases, J lost 6 bases, and 0 bases stayed unmatched. There are 14 residues in the CDR3. The chain's CDR3 is CASSVTSGSNEQFF. CDR3 DNA: TGTGCCAGCAGCGTGACTAGCGGGAGCAATGAGCAGTTCTTC.

The genes are TRBV14 and TRBJ2-6, with D uncertain. This CDR3 region has 14 residues. In germline, CDR1 is SGHDN, CDR2 FVKESK. With 1 base removed from V and 3 bases from J, the gap between germline ends came to 4 bases. For the CDR3, the DNA is TGTGCCAGCAGCCAAGCTGGTGGGGCCAACGTCCTGACTTTC. This translates into CASSQAGGANVLTF.

To note about this clone: At one end, the junction sequence differs from germline, possibly due to a read error. This sequence joins TRBV28 and TRBJ1-5, with 7 positions matching TRBD1. The germline V gene has CDR1 MDHEN and CDR2 SYDVKM. The CDR3 spans 12 residues. The chain's CDR3 is CASSSGTVGPYF. The CDR3 DNA is TGTGCCAGCAGTAGCGGGACAGTCGGACCTTATTTT.

The CDR3 spells CASREQGASTEAFF. The CDR3 bases are TGCGCCAGCAGAGAACAGGGGGCGAGCACTGAAGCTTTCTTT. The chain is built from TRBV5-1 and TRBJ1-1; 9 bases fit TRBD1. This CDR3 is built from 14 residues. Losses at the gene ends were 5 bases for V and 4 bases for J; bases not matched to a gene: 6. The germline V gene encodes CDR1 SGHRS and CDR2 YFSETQ. Filled out from reference TRBV5-1 and TRBJ1-1, the complete variable domain reads KAGVTQTPRYLIKTRGQQVTLSCSPISGHRSVSWYQQTPGQGLQFLFEYFSETQRNKGNFPGRFSGRQFSNSRSEMNVSTLELGDSALYLCASREQGASTEAFFGQGTRLTVV.

The chain has TRBV10-3 and TRBJ2-7, with 9 positions matching TRBD2. CDR3 length: 17 amino acids. CDR1 is ENHRY and CDR2 is SYGVKD in the germline V gene. Germline trimming cut 7 bases from V and 3 bases from J; bases unmatched to any gene: 16. This CDR3 reads CAIKRLAVIGWYYEQYF. As DNA, the CDR3 is TGTGCCATCAAGCGACTAGCGGTTATAGGCTGGTACTACGAGCAGTACTTC.

This chain uses TRBV5-1 with TRBJ2-7, with D possibly TRBD1 on 6 matching bases. V lost 4 bases and J 3 bases, leaving 20 bases between the germline ends. This CDR3 has 16 residues. Germline CDR1 reads SGHRS; CDR2 reads YFSETQ. CDR3 coding DNA: TGCGCCAGCAGCGGTAACAGGGTAGGGGCTCGCTACGAGCAGTACTTC. This gives the protein CASSGNRVGARYEQYF.

The chain's CDR3 is CASSPTPRSSYNEQFF. The CDR3 DNA is TGTGCCAGCAGTCCCACTCCACGGAGCTCCTACAATGAGCAGTTCTTC. The genes are TRBV2 and TRBJ2-1; D remains ambiguous. This CDR3 comprises 16 residues. In germline, CDR1 is SNHLY, CDR2 FYNNEI. V was pared by 5 bases and J by 0 bases, with 14 bases between.

The count of this clone is one. V usage is TRBV19 and J usage is TRBJ1-2; TRBD1 aligns across 8 bases. From germline, CDR1 is LNHDA and CDR2 SQIVND (reference sequence). The CDR3 runs to 14 residues. J was trimmed by 5 bases and V by 5 bases; bases with no gene match: 7. The CDR3 DNA follows: TGTGCCAGTAGTCCCCAGGGGGCCCGGTATGGCTACACCTTC. This gives the protein CASSPQGARYGYTF.